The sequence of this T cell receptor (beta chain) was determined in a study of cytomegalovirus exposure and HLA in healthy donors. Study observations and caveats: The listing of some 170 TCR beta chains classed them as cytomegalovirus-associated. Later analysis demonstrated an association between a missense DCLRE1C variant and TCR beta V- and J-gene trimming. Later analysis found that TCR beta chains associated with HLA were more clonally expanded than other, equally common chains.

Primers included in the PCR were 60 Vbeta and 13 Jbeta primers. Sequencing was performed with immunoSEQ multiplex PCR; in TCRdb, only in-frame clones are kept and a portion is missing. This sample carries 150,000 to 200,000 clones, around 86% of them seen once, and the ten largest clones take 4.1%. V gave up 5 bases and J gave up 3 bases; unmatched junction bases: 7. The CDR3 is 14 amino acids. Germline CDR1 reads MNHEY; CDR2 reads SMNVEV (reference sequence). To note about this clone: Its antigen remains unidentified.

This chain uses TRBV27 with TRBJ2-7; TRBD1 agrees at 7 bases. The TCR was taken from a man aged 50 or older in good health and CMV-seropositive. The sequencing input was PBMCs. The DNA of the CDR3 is TGTGCCAGCAGTCCGACAGGGTTCGTCTACGAGCAGTACTTC. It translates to CASSPTGFVYEQYF.